This entry concerns a single T cell receptor beta chain. In the original workflow: The authors estimated nucleated cell counts from reference gene primer amplification. Data came from immunoSEQ multiplex PCR; TCRdb stores just in-frame clones and leaves some out. V and J calls and clone size are as listed in that table; D and trimming were resolved from the DNA. The sample holds around 140,000 clones; approximately 79% are singletons and the top ten take about 2.4%. This entry is derived from a study of blood T cell repertoires in COVID-19. Study summary: Sample material is recorded as cDNA or gDNA derived from T cells, B-cell-depleted T cells, or PBMCs.

The study recruited people aged 18 to 89 years across more than 20 US areas. Cohorts were determined from participant-reported clinical history. The CDR3 has 17 residues. CDR1 and CDR2 (germline): MGHRA, YSYEKL. Trimming at V came to 4 bases and at J to 7 bases, leaving 8 bases not matched to a gene. The specimen was PBMCs or T cells enriched from blood (not recorded which). This chain connects TRBV4-1 to TRBJ2-1, with 15 bases identical to TRBD2. The source of this sequence is a man aged 40-49 years with acute COVID-19. The CDR3 loop is CASSLLGLAGGPNEQFF. CDR3 DNA sequence: TGCGCCAGCAGCCTTTTAGGACTAGCGGGGGGGCCTAATGAGCAGTTCTTC.